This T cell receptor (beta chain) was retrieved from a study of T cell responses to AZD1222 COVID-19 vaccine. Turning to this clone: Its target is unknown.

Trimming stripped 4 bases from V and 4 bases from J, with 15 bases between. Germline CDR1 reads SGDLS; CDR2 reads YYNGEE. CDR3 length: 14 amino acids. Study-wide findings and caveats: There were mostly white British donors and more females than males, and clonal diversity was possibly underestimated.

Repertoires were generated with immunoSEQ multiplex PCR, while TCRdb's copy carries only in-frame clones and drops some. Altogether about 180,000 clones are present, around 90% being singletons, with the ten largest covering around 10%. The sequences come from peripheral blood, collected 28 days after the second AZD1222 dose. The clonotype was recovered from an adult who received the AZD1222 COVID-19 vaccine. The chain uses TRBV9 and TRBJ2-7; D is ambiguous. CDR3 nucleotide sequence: TGTGCCAGCAGCCCTCGACCCGATCCTTACGAGCAGTACTTC. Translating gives CASSPRPDPYEQYF.